This T cell receptor beta chain came from a study of response to subunit inactivated influenza vaccine. This clonotype has more than one count but fewer than ten. The target antigen is unknown. In germline, CDR1 is SGHKS, CDR2 YYEKEE (reference sequence). The CDR3 consists of 15 residues. Trimming left V 4 bases short and J 3 bases short, with 14 bases between. From the RT-PCR reads, TCRdb called clonotypes with MiXCR, one entry per CDR3 protein. The sample yields around 570,000 distinct CDR3 sequences, about 7.6% seen once. Study-wide points: Authors suggested seasonal influenza vaccinations each recruit few new T cells.

The sequenced sample was PBMCs from blood, obtained roughly 24 months after vaccination. The clonotype was recovered from a man between 50 and 70 years old who received an inactivated influenza vaccine. J is TRBJ2-1 and V is TRBV5-5; possible D gene TRBD2, 6 bases. The CDR3 loop is CASSPLGTDYNEQFF. DNA of the CDR3: TGTGCCAGCAGCCCCTTGGGGACTGACTACAATGAGCAGTTCTTC. The full variable domain, rest sourced from reference TRBV5-5 and TRBJ2-1, is DAGVTQSPTHLIKTRGQQVTLRCSPISGHKSVSWYQQVLGQGPQFIFQYYEKEERGRGNFPDRFSARQFPNYSSELNVNALLLGDSALYLCASSPLGTDYNEQFFGPGTRLTVL.